The subject of this entry is one T cell receptor (beta chain). This entry is derived from a study of shared clonotypes between healthy human individuals. Produced via immunoSEQ multiplex PCR; TCRdb's table is partial and in-frame only. The sample includes roughly 500,000 clones, about four fifths of them seen just once. V lost 10 bases, J lost 3 bases, and 31 bases lay in between. The CDR3 spans 18 residues. The germline gives CDR1 ENHRY, CDR2 SYGVKD. The sequence was obtained from a woman between 35 and 50 years old in good health. Some clones in this sample may be carry-over from other donors' samples. J is TRBJ2-7 and V is TRBV10-3, with D possibly being TRBD2 (6 bases). Sample: PBMCs. CDR3 amino acids: CASNEARLREQTHYEQYF. CDR3 bases: TGTGCCAGCAATGAGGCCCGGCTCCGGGAGCAAACCCACTACGAGCAGTACTTC.